Included here is one TCR beta chain sequence, with context. Its target is not known. Before sequencing, viral peptide pools were used by the ViraFEST assay to expand antigen-specific CD4+ T cells. Isolating CD4+ T cells followed 9 to 11 days of culture. In the vaccine recipients, nucleocapsid antibodies were negative and there was no prior SARS-CoV-2 infection. Generated by immunoSEQ multiplex PCR, the TCRdb table keeps only in-frame clones and is missing some. Found here are under 75,000 clones, approximately 80% of them singletons; the top ten hold 9% to 15%. This entry comes from a study of vaccination effects on CD4 cells after COVID-19. The CDR3 sequence is 17 residues long. Per the germline V gene, CDR1 is SGHTS and CDR2 is YDEGEE. Trimming took off 4 bases at V and 2 bases at J, with 22 bases between the two ends.

V usage is TRBV5-8 and J usage is TRBJ2-7; no definite D call. This TCR came from a human donor who received a COVID-19 vaccine. Sequenced here: CD4+ T cells from PBMCs cultured with SARS-CoV-2 spike peptides, sampled before COVID-19 vaccination. The CDR3 bases are TGTGCCAGCAGCCAAGGATATTATGTGGGCCGAGCCTACGAGCAGTACGTC. Translating it yields CASSQGYYVGRAYEQYV.